A selection of T cell receptor beta chains follows, all from one sample in a study of T cells in Graves' hyperthyroidism and ophthalmopathy. TCRdb reanalysed the multiplex PCR reads using MiXCR and keeps one entry per CDR3 protein. The data contain fewer than 450,000 distinct CDR3 sequences, around a sixth of them singletons. Sequencing input: blood. These receptors came from a man between 18 and 35 years old with Graves' ophthalmopathy. The CDR3 runs from the conserved cysteine through the conserved F or W. Fields, in order: clone size, D gene, CDR3 length, V gene, J gene, CDR3 DNA, CDR3 protein. A D gene is named only where the DNA matches it firmly. Clone size is not always given. Where it is, it says once, few, many or a class for expanded clones.

size: few
D: .
length: 14
V: TRBV20-1
J: TRBJ2-1
DNA: TGCAGTGCCAAGACTCCTTTAACCTACAATGAGCAGTTCTTC
CDR3: CSAKTPLTYNEQFF

size: many
D: TRBD2
length: 18
V: TRBV6-2/TRBV6-3
J: TRBJ2-1
DNA: TGTGCCAGCAGTTACGACACTAGCGGAGCCATTGGGTTAGATGAGCAGTTCTTC
CDR3: CASSYDTSGAIGLDEQFF

size: many
D: TRBD1
length: 14
V: TRBV3-1
J: TRBJ1-1
DNA: TGTGCCAGCAGCCAAGGTCCCAGGGGGGCTGAAGCTTTCTTT
CDR3: CASSQGPRGAEAFF

size: .
D: .
length: 15
V: TRBV11-2
J: TRBJ2-7
DNA: TGCGCCAGCAGCCAAGGGCGGGACTCTCCCGGCGAGCAGTACTTC
CDR3: CASSQGRDSPGEQYF

size: many
D: .
length: 15
V: TRBV2
J: TRBJ1-1
DNA: TGTGCCAGCAGTGTCCGGGACGGCCTGAACACTGAAGCTTTCTTT
CDR3: CASSVRDGLNTEAFF

size: few
D: .
length: 15
V: TRBV18
J: TRBJ1-6
DNA: TGTGCCAGCTCACTCGGGACGGCGGATAATTCACCCCTCCACTTT
CDR3: CASSLGTADNSPLHF

size: .
D: TRBD1
length: 13
V: TRBV27
J: TRBJ1-2
DNA: TGTGCCAGCTATGACAGGGGCGCTTATGGCTACACCTTC
CDR3: CASYDRGAYGYTF

size: few
D: TRBD1
length: 14
V: TRBV3-1
J: TRBJ1-6
DNA: TGTGCCAGCAGTCGTGACAGGGGGTATTCACCCCTCCACTTT
CDR3: CASSRDRGYSPLHF

size: .
D: TRBD1
length: 13
V: TRBV5-1
J: TRBJ1-2
DNA: TGCGCCAGCAGCTCTCAGGGGGCAAGGGGCTACACCTTC
CDR3: CASSSQGARGYTF

size: .
D: TRBD2
length: 17
V: TRBV12-5
J: TRBJ2-5
DNA: TGTGCTAGTGGTTTGGTACGGGGCGGGGGGGCTCTAGAGACCCAGTACTTC
CDR3: CASGLVRGGGALETQYF

size: few
D: .
length: 14
V: TRBV10-2
J: TRBJ1-1
DNA: TGCGCCAGCGGCGGAATATCGTGGGGCACTGAAGCTTTCTTT
CDR3: CASGGISWGTEAFF

size: many
D: TRBD1
length: 16
V: TRBV14
J: TRBJ2-7
DNA: TGTGCCAGCAGCCCCCTGGACAGGGGCCCCTTCTACGAGCAGTACTTC
CDR3: CASSPLDRGPFYEQYF

size: many
D: .
length: 14
V: TRBV11-2
J: TRBJ1-1
DNA: TGTGCCAGCAGGCTAGGAGGGATGAACACTGAAGCTTTCTTT
CDR3: CASRLGGMNTEAFF

size: .
D: TRBD2
length: 15
V: TRBV10-3
J: TRBJ2-3
DNA: TGTGCCATCAGCCTGTGGGGCGCGGGGGCAGATACGCAGTATTTT
CDR3: CAISLWGAGADTQYF

size: many
D: .
length: 16
V: TRBV24-1
J: TRBJ2-1
DNA: TGTGCCACCAGTGATCACGGGCAGAGCCTAGGTAATGAGCAGTTCTTC
CDR3: CATSDHGQSLGNEQFF

size: many
D: .
length: 14
V: TRBV12-3/TRBV12-4
J: TRBJ2-1
DNA: TGTGCCAGCACCCCCAACGCCTACTCCGATGAGCAGTTCTTC
CDR3: CASTPNAYSDEQFF

size: few
D: .
length: 12
V: TRBV7-2
J: TRBJ2-5
DNA: TGTGCCAGCAGCCTCTCGGAGGAGACCCAGTACTTC
CDR3: CASSLSEETQYF